These T cell receptor beta chains were read from a single sample in a study of T-cell reconstitution after alpha-beta-depleted transplantation in children. TCRdb re-derived calls from the PCR reads in MiXCR, one entry per CDR3 protein. The data contain around 340,000 distinct CDR3 sequences, more than 10% of them seen just once; the ten biggest clones take up approximately 4.3%. The material sequenced was PBMCs, taken from the stem cell graft. The receptors were sampled from a human donor who donated a stem cell graft to a child with Fanconi anemia. The CDR3 runs from the conserved cysteine through the conserved F or W. D genes are given only for firm matches. Where a row states a size, it is once, few, many or the class of an expanded clone; other rows omit it.

D gene,clone size,J gene,CDR3 length,V gene,CDR3 protein,CDR3 DNA
-,-,TRBJ1-1,13,TRBV5-1,CASSFARPTEAFF,TGCGCCAGCAGCTTCGCTCGCCCCACTGAAGCTTTCTTT
TRBD2,few,TRBJ2-3,16,TRBV6-1,CASSISGGGGSVTQYF,TGTGCCAGCAGTATAAGCGGGGGCGGGGGGAGCGTTACGCAGTATTTT
-,-,TRBJ2-3,15,TRBV7-2,CASSLDDGVTDTQYF,TGTGCCAGCAGCTTAGATGATGGGGTGACAGATACGCAGTATTTT
-,few,TRBJ1-2,12,TRBV11-2,CASSLDSWGYTF,TGTGCCAGCAGCTTAGACTCCTGGGGCTACACCTTC
-,few,TRBJ2-3,15,TRBV20-1,CSADPGRRYTDTQYF,TGCAGTGCTGACCCGGGACGGAGATACACAGATACGCAGTATTTT
TRBD1,-,TRBJ2-7,17,TRBV4-3,CASSQVFGDRGAYEQYF,TGCGCCAGCAGCCAAGTTTTTGGTGACAGGGGGGCCTACGAGCAGTACTTC
-,few,TRBJ1-2,12,TRBV28,CASHTGYGGYTF,TGTGCCAGCCATACAGGGTACGGCGGCTACACCTTC
TRBD1,-,TRBJ2-7,15,TRBV6-2/TRBV6-3,CASRTTGVGHYEQYF,TGTGCCAGCAGAACGACAGGGGTCGGACACTACGAGCAGTACTTC
-,-,TRBJ2-2,15,TRBV5-1,CASSLGAGEAGELFF,TGCGCCAGCAGCTTGGGAGCAGGGGAGGCCGGGGAGCTGTTTTTT
-,few,TRBJ2-3,11,TRBV30,CAWKVWNTQYF,TGTGCCTGGAAAGTGTGGAACACGCAGTATTTT
TRBD1,-,TRBJ2-2,15,TRBV4-3,CASSHTGGISGELFF,TGCGCCAGCAGCCATACAGGGGGCATATCCGGGGAGCTGTTTTTT
TRBD1,-,TRBJ1-2,14,TRBV7-2,CASSFRGQVGGYTF,TGTGCCAGCAGCTTCCGTGGACAGGTTGGAGGCTACACCTTC
-,many,TRBJ1-1,13,TRBV12-5,CASGLVQGTEAFF,TGTGCTAGTGGTTTGGTACAAGGCACTGAAGCTTTCTTT
TRBD1,many,TRBJ2-1,14,TRBV6-5,CASSYGQGYDEQFF,TGTGCCAGCAGTTACGGACAGGGGTACGATGAGCAGTTCTTC
-,many,TRBJ2-6,18,TRBV4-3,CASSQAGPQGTGANVLTF,TGCGCCAGCAGCCAAGCAGGACCCCAGGGGACTGGGGCCAACGTCCTGACTTTC
TRBD2,many,TRBJ2-1,16,TRBV5-1,CASSLYQRGPTAEQFF,TGCGCCAGCAGCTTGTATCAGCGGGGGCCTACTGCGGAACAGTTCTTC
-,-,TRBJ2-3,18,TRBV7-8,CASSSTLGDDARTDTQYF,TGTGCCAGCAGCTCTACCCTAGGGGACGACGCGAGAACAGATACGCAGTATTTT
-,many,TRBJ2-3,13,TRBV14,CASSQELGGTQYF,TGTGCCAGCAGCCAGGAGCTGGGCGGTACGCAGTATTTT
-,many,TRBJ2-6,17,TRBV5-1,CASSPPGLLSGANVLTF,TGCGCCAGCAGCCCTCCGGGTCTCCTCTCTGGGGCCAACGTCCTGACTTTC
-,many,TRBJ2-1,12,TRBV29-1,CSVEGSYNEQFF,TGCAGCGTTGAGGGGTCCTACAATGAGCAGTTCTTC
-,-,TRBJ2-5,14,TRBV7-9,CASSHQGLVETQYF,TGTGCCAGCAGCCACCAGGGGCTCGTAGAGACCCAGTACTTC
-,many,TRBJ2-1,15,TRBV4-3,CASSQEGSRLNEQFF,TGCGCCAGCAGCCAAGAAGGGTCTCGACTAAATGAGCAGTTCTTC